Reported below is one T cell receptor beta chain. Its specificity is unknown. The CDR3 is 16 amino acids. Germline values: CDR1 ENHRY, CDR2 SYGVKD. V was trimmed by 3 bases and J by 3 bases, leaving 18 bases between them. Via MiXCR, TCRdb re-called the RT-PCR reads, giving one row per CDR3 protein. The repertoire holds hundreds of thousands of distinct CDR3 sequences, with about 25% as singletons. The data derive from a study of response to subunit inactivated influenza vaccine. Study-wide results and caveats: Authors suggested that a seasonal influenza vaccination recruits few new T cells each time.

The sequence came from a man aged 45-65 years who received an inactivated influenza vaccine. This sequence joins TRBV10-3 and TRBJ2-7; either TRBD1 or TRBD2 may supply D (5 bases each). Sequencing used CD4+ T cells sorted from PBMCs, obtained roughly 5 days after vaccination. CDR3 DNA sequence: TGTGCCATCAGTGAAGGTCAGGGTGACTACTACTACGAGCAGTACTTC. It translates to CAISEGQGDYYYEQYF.